This T cell receptor (beta chain) was sequenced in a study of T cell changes during pregnancy in multiple sclerosis. CDR1 is SGHKS and CDR2 is YYEKEE in the germline V gene (reference sequence). Trimming cost V 4 bases and J 1 base, with 14 bases left between them. This CDR3 is 15 amino acids long. Libraries were prepared by immunoSEQ multiplex PCR; TCRdb keeps only in-frame clonotypes and omits some of them. The sample shows tens of thousands of clones, around 92% of them seen only once. The sample in question was CD4+ T cells from peripheral blood mononuclear cells, obtained in the second trimester of pregnancy. The clonotype originates from a female donor with multiple sclerosis, enrolled in a pregnancy study. V usage is TRBV5-5 and J usage is TRBJ1-1; maybe TRBD1 (6 bases). Here the CDR3 DNA reads TGTGCCAGCAGCCCCGAGGGGGTTAGGAACACTGAAGCTTTCTTT. This gives the protein CASSPEGVRNTEAFF.